The 13 T cell receptor beta chains in this list originate from one sample, sequenced in a study of PD-1 blockade in classical Hodgkin lymphoma. Every one of the patients relapsed after autologous stem cell transplantation (brentuximab vedotin exposure was variable). Repertoires were generated with immunoSEQ multiplex PCR, while TCRdb's copy carries only in-frame clones and drops some. Here the sample spans roughly 150,000 clones, 78% being singletons. Sample: peripheral blood mononuclear cells (PBMCs), taken before the second cycle of nivolumab. These receptors were taken from a human donor with classical Hodgkin lymphoma.

In DNA, the CDR3 is TGTGCCAGCTCACCCCCGGGACGCTTTTACGAGCAGTACTTC. Its protein is CASSPPGRFYEQYF. This rearrangement joins TRBV18 to TRBJ2-7, with D tentatively TRBD1 or TRBD2 (5 bases each). Trimming took off 3 bases at V and 4 bases at J, with 13 bases between the two ends. The V gene's germline CDR1 is KGHSH and CDR2 LQKENI. The CDR3 totals 14 residues.

This clone came up once. The chain joins TRBV6-6 to TRBJ1-5, with D unresolved. V lost 5 bases and J 7 bases, leaving 9 bases between the germline ends. This CDR3 has 12 residues. In germline, CDR1 is MNHNY, CDR2 SVGAGI (reference sequence). CDR3 residues: CASSRESQPQHF. The CDR3, as DNA: TGTGCCAGCAGTCGGGAGTCACAGCCCCAGCATTTT.

This rearrangement joins TRBV7-3 to TRBJ2-1, with 12 bases matching TRBD2. CDR3 size: 16 residues. In germline, CDR1 is SGHTA, CDR2 FQGTGA. J lost 0 bases, V lost 9 bases, and 6 bases had no gene match. Here the CDR3 reads CASGLAGWSSYNEQFF. Here the CDR3 DNA reads TGTGCCAGTGGACTAGCGGGGTGGAGCTCCTACAATGAGCAGTTCTTC. The variable domain in full, completed from reference TRBV7-3 and TRBJ2-1, reads GAGVSQTPSNKVTEKGKYVELRCDPISGHTALYWYRQSLGQGPEFLIYFQGTGAADDSGLPNDRFFAVRPEGSVSTLKIQRTERGDSAVYLCASGLAGWSSYNEQFFGPGTRLTVL.

The rearrangement uses TRBV6-5 and TRBJ2-2; D is possibly TRBD1 (6 bases). In germline, CDR1 is MNHEY, CDR2 SVGAGI. With 2 bases removed from V and 3 bases from J, the gap between germline ends came to 13 bases. CDR3 length equals 16 residues. The CDR3 is CASSYTHRADTGELFF. The CDR3, as DNA: TGTGCCAGCAGTTACACCCACAGGGCGGACACCGGGGAGCTGTTTTTT.

The rearrangement uses TRBV5-6 and TRBJ2-3; 11 bases are shared with TRBD2. The length of the CDR3 is 16 residues. Germline V CDR1 and CDR2: SGHDT, YYEEEE. J was trimmed by 1 base and V by 4 bases; bases with no gene match: 5. The CDR3 nucleotides are TGTGCCAGCAGCCTGAGACTAGCGGGGCGCACAGATACGCAGTATTTT. It is translated as CASSLRLAGRTDTQYF. The full variable domain, its missing parts supplied by reference TRBV5-6 and TRBJ2-3, is DAGVTQSPTHLIKTRGQQVTLRCSPKSGHDTVSWYQQALGQGPQFIFQYYEEEERQRGNFPDRFSGHQFPNYSSELNVNALLLGDSALYLCASSLRLAGRTDTQYFGPGTRLTVL.

Here the CDR3 DNA reads TGTGCCAGCAGGCTACCCATACAGGGGGAAAAACTGTTTTTT. Amino acid sequence: CASRLPIQGEKLFF. V usage is TRBV6-1 and J usage is TRBJ1-4; TRBD1 matches at 7 bases. CDR3 length: 14 amino acids. The junction had 9 bases not matched to a gene; V was cut back by 6 bases and J by 8 bases. CDR1 MNHNS and CDR2 SASEGT come from the germline V gene.

V and J are TRBV18 and TRBJ1-2; TRBD1 matches 7 bases. The CDR3 loop spans 16 amino acids. Germline V gene lookup returns CDR1 KGHSH and CDR2 LQKENI. V gave up 1 base and J gave up 0 bases; unmatched junction bases: 5. The CDR3 loop reads CASSPQNRGPNYGYTF. The CDR3, as DNA: TGTGCCAGCTCACCACAAAACAGGGGACCTAACTATGGCTACACCTTC.

The V gene is TRBV29-1, the J gene TRBJ2-2, with 8 bases lining up with TRBD1. In germline, CDR1 is SQVTM, CDR2 ANQGSEA. This CDR3 is 13 amino acids long. J lost 5 bases, V lost 3 bases, and 2 bases had no gene match. In nucleotides, the CDR3 is TGCAGCGTTGACAGGGGGCATACCGGGGAGCTGTTTTTT. Protein sequence: CSVDRGHTGELFF.

CDR3 nucleotide sequence: TGTGCCTGGAGTGTAGGAGGACTCCGCACAGATACGCAGTATTTT. Translating gives CAWSVGGLRTDTQYF. This chain connects TRBV30 to TRBJ2-3; the D gene is possibly TRBD2 (5 bases). The CDR3 has 15 amino acids. Germline CDR1 is GTSNPN and CDR2 is SVGIG (reference sequence). V lost 0 bases to trimming and J lost 1 base, with 11 bases between them.

A remark on this clone: The identical CDR3 is also encoded by other nucleotide sequences in the sample. V gene TRBV7-9 combines with J gene TRBJ1-1, with a weak D call TRBD1 (5 bases). Germline CDR1 SEHNR, CDR2 FQNEAQ (reference sequence). V lost 2 bases and J lost 4, with 11 bases in between. The CDR3 totals 14 residues. CDR3 protein: CASSLRDRGTEAFF. DNA of the CDR3: TGTGCCAGCAGCTTAAGGGACCGGGGCACTGAAGCTTTCTTT.

The chain recombines TRBV6-1 with TRBJ1-4, with 7 bases that match TRBD1. From germline, CDR1 is MNHNS and CDR2 SASEGT. The CDR3 extends over 13 amino acids. J was trimmed by 8 bases and V by 7 bases; bases with no gene match: 7. As DNA, the CDR3 is TGTGCCAGCACCATGACAGGGTTGGAAAAACTGTTTTTT. It codes for CASTMTGLEKLFF.

V and J are TRBV6-5 and TRBJ2-7; D not certain. The germline V gene encodes CDR1 MNHEY and CDR2 SVGAGI. This CDR3 region has 8 residues. The germline V and J ends were trimmed by 10 bases and 3 bases, with 1 base remaining between them. The CDR3 loop reads CAIYEQYF. As DNA, the CDR3 is TGTGCCATCTACGAGCAGTACTTC.

With regard to this clone: In the same sample, other DNA sequences code for this CDR3. The rearrangement uses TRBV7-6 and TRBJ2-5, with D perhaps matching TRBD2 (5 bases). Germline CDR1 is SGHVS and CDR2 is FNYEAQ. V was clipped by 1 base and J by 4 bases, with 7 bases between them. This CDR3 is built from 13 residues. CDR3 bases: TGTGCCAGCAGCTTAGTTGGAGGAGAGACCCAGTACTTC. Translating gives CASSLVGGETQYF.